This paragraph covers one T cell receptor (beta chain) sequence. What this receptor recognizes is not known. No quality values exist for individual bases; no much larger clone is one base distant. The CDR3 runs 14 residues from the cysteine to the phenylalanine. Of all the DNA, just the CDR3 is kept, 42 bases in frame from base 1. CDR1 and CDR2 (GTSNPN, SVGIG) derive from the germline V gene (reference sequence). The germline V end is reduced by 2 bases and the J end by 7 bases; junction bases left unmatched: 8. This sample was taken from a study of vaccination effects on CD4 cells after COVID-19 (dated by TCRdb to between 2022 and 2023). Study-level background: Across the study, the median time from the second dose to post-vaccine sampling was 72 days (range 14 to 241). The full study included 10 COVID-19 convalescent patients and several SARS-CoV-2-naive healthy vaccine recipients. SARS-CoV-2 spike-specific CD4+ TCR repertoires were compared before and after mRNA vaccination in COVID-19 convalescent patients and in infection-naive vaccine recipients. The Oncomine TCR Beta short-read assay on an Illumina iSeq 100 was used to sequence cultures from other donors in the study.

Library preparation employed the immunoSEQ multiplex PCR assay. TCR beta CDR3 sequencing was performed on DNA from the cultured, isolated CD4+ T cells. From the authors' description of their analysis: Non-productive TCR sequences were discarded, and reads were trimmed to the CDR3 region, with only CDR3s of 7 or more amino acids retained. Antigen-specific clonotypes were identified with the MANAFEST web app by comparing expansion in peptide wells against reference cultures. To count as positive, a clone had to show expansion at FDR<0.05 compared with the reference and with all other wells, an odds ratio above 5, and a frequency above 0.1% in two replicate wells. Cross-reactive clonotypes were defined as significantly expanded in SARS-CoV-2 spike wells and in at least one common cold coronavirus spike condition. Levenshtein distance calculated with the stringdist R package was used to assess CDR3 similarity, and unrooted trees were constructed with ape in R 3.6.1. TCRdb retrieved this table from immuneACCESS and kept in-frame rearrangements only. Not all clones are present; in checked studies, unresolved V genes account for under half, and no reason is known for the remainder. That table furnishes V, J and clone size, whereas the DNA furnished D and trimming. This sample has about 15,000 clones in its table, and around 75% of those were observed once. More than 20% of the sample is held by the ten biggest clonotypes.

The ViraFEST assay stimulated PBMC with viral peptide pools and then used TCR sequencing to identify antigen-specific CD4+ T cell clonotypes by expansion. After around 11 days of culture, CD4+ T cells were isolated with the EasySep CD4+ T cell isolation kit. Two doses of either the BNT162b2 or the mRNA-1273 mRNA SARS-CoV-2 vaccine were administered to participants. Healthy vaccine recipients had no prior SARS-CoV-2 infection, confirmed by negative nucleocapsid antibodies before and after vaccination. Some 2.2 million PBMC per well were cultured in IMDM with 5% human AB serum, 10 IU/ml IL-2 and gentamicin, plus 10 ug/ml peptides. Half of the culture medium was replaced with fresh IL-2-containing medium on days 3 and 7. Unless noted otherwise, every peptide stimulation condition was grown in triplicate wells. Using Ficoll-Paque Plus gradient centrifugation, PBMC were separated from whole blood and then either used fresh or cryopreserved at -140C. The spike proteins of SARS-CoV-2 and of the common cold coronaviruses HCoV-NL63, HCoV-OC43 and HCoV-229E were spanned by overlapping peptide pools. The QIAamp micro DNA kit was used to extract genomic DNA from the cultured CD4+ T cells.

The paper's findings and limits, for the study overall: Marked clonal contraction was observed in both infection-induced and vaccine-induced clones at late post-vaccination timepoints, consistent with waning T cell responses. Among healthy vaccine recipients, nearly all vaccine-induced clones were SARS-CoV-2 mono-reactive, and just 1 of 255 was cross-reactive with common cold coronaviruses. Limitations of the study were the small number of convalescent patients and the absence of early post-infection timepoints.

Recombination connected TRBV30 to TRBJ1-2; TRBD1 aligns with 9 central bases. The receptor was isolated from a human donor who received a COVID-19 vaccine. This sample comprised CD4+ T cells from PBMCs cultured with HCoV-NL63 spike peptides, obtained after COVID-19 vaccination. The sample's cell subset or site label, decoded: HCoV-NL63 spike overlapping peptide pool stimulation. Here is the DNA: TGTGCCTGGAGTTTGGACAGGGGATATGCTGGCTACACCTTC. Translated, it reads CAWSLDRGYAGYTF.